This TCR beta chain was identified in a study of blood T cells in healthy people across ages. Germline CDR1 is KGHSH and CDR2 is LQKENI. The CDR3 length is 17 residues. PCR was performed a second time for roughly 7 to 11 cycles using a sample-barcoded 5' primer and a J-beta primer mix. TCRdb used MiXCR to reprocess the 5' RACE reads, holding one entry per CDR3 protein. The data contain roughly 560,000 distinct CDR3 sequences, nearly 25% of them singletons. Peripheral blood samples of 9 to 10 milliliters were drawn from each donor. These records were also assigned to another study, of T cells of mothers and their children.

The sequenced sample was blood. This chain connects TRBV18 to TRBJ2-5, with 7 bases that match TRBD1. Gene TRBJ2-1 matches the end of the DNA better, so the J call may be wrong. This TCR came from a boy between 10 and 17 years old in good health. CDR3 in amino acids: CASSPPGSGGTRDVQFF. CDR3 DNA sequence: TGTGCCAGCTCACCACCGGGTTCAGGGGGTACGAGGGATGTGCAGTTCTTC.